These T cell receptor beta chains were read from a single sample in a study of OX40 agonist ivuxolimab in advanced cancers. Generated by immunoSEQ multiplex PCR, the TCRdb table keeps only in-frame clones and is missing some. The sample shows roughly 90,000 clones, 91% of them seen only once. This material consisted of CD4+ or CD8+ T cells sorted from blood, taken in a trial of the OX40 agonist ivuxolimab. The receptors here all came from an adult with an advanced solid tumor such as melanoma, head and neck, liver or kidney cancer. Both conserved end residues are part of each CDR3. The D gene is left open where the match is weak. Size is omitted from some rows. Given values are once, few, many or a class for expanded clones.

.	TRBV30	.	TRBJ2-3	TGTGCCTGGAGTGTATCTCAGAGCACAGATACGCAGTATTTT	CAWSVSQSTDTQYF
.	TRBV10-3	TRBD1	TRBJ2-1	TGTGCCATCGGACGAGCCGGGACAGCACTCAATGAGCAGTTCTTC	CAIGRAGTALNEQFF
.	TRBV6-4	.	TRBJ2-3	TGTGCCAGCAGCGGGGGCATCGGCACAGATACGCAGTATTTT	CASSGGIGTDTQYF
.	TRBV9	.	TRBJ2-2	TGTGCCAGCAGCGTACGAGCCCCCCAGCGACCGAACACCGGGGAGCTGTTTTTT	CASSVRAPQRPNTGELFF
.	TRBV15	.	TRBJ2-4	TGTGCCACCAGCACTGGGGCCAAAAACATTCAGTACTTC	CATSTGAKNIQYF
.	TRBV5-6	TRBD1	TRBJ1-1	TGTGCCAGCAGCGGAGGACAGGGGGGCACTGAAGCTTTCTTT	CASSGGQGGTEAFF
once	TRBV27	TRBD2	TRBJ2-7	TGTGCCAGCAGTTTTTTAGCGGGGTCGCGAAACTACGAGCAGTACTTC	CASSFLAGSRNYEQYF
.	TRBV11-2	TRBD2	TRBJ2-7	TGTGCCAGCAGCCGGGGGGATAGCGGGAGCTCCTACGAGCAGTACTTC	CASSRGDSGSSYEQYF
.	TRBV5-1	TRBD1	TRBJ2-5	TGCGCCAGCAGCCCCCTCCGAGGGGGCAGAGAGACCCAGTACTTC	CASSPLRGGRETQYF
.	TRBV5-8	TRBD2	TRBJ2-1	TGTGCCAGCAGCTTGGACCCAGCGGGAGCTCTTAGTGAGCAGTTCTTC	CASSLDPAGALSEQFF
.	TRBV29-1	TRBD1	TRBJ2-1	TGCAGCGTCCGGGGACAGGGGGGAAATGAGCAGTTCTTC	CSVRGQGGNEQFF
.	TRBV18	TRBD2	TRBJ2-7	TGTGCCAGCTCACCACCTTGGACTAGCGGGGCCCTCTACGAGCAGTACTTC	CASSPPWTSGALYEQYF
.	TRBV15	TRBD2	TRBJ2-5	TGTGCCACCAGCAGCGATACTAGCGGGAGAAGAGGAGAGACCCAGTACTTC	CATSSDTSGRRGETQYF
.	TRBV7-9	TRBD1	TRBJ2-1	TGTGCCAGCAGCTTAGCTCAGGGGGCTTACAATGAGCAGTTCTTC	CASSLAQGAYNEQFF
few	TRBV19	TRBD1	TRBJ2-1	TGTGCCAGTATCGGGACAGGATTGGGCAATGAGCAGTTCTTC	CASIGTGLGNEQFF
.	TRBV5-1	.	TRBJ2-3	TGCGCCAGCAGCTTGGGGAATACGGGGGTAGATACGCAGTATTTT	CASSLGNTGVDTQYF
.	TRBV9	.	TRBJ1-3	TGTGCCAGCAGCACGGGGATGGGGGGCTCTGGAAACACCATATATTTT	CASSTGMGGSGNTIYF
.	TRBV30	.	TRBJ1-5	TGTGCCTGGAGAACCCGGGGACAGCCCCAGCATTTT	CAWRTRGQPQHF
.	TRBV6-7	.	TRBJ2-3	TGTGCCAGCACTCGGGACCGCGACCCCAGCACAGATACGCAGTATTTT	CASTRDRDPSTDTQYF
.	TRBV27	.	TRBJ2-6	TGTGCCAGCAGTTTAACTGGGACTGGGGCCAACGTCCTGACTTTC	CASSLTGTGANVLTF
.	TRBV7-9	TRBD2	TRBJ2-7	TGTGCCAGCAGCTTACCGACTAGCTATGGCTACGAGCAGTACTTC	CASSLPTSYGYEQYF
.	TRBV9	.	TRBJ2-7	TGTGCCAGCAGCGTAGGGGGGACGCCCTACGAGCAGTACTTC	CASSVGGTPYEQYF
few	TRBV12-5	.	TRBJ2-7	TGTGCTAGTGCACAATCCGGGACCGGCTCCTACGAGCAGTACTTC	CASAQSGTGSYEQYF
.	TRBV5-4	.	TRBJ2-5	TGTGCCAGCAGCTTGGTGTCAGAGACCCAGTACTTC	CASSLVSETQYF